This T cell receptor (beta chain) was identified during a study of T-cell reconstitution after alpha-beta-depleted transplantation in children. Note on this clonotype: The antigen remains unidentified. Since the CDR3 does not end with the conserved phenylalanine or tryptophan, this likely comes from a read error. No DNA is shown, since the ends of the CDR3 on it are uncertain; the CDR3 is the one TCRdb lists.

This sample's TCRbeta library carried unique molecular identifier barcodes. TCRdb ran MiXCR on the PCR reads and lists one entry per CDR3 protein. The sample carries more than 200,000 distinct CDR3 sequences, about 25% recorded once. The CDR3 has 11 residues if both end residues are counted. Per the germline V gene, CDR1 is SEHNR and CDR2 is FQNEAQ (reference sequence). Study-wide findings and caveats: Several hundred expanded graft clones reportedly were the source of alpha-beta T cells about two months after transplant. T-cell counts and diversity were attributed mostly to newly produced T cells one year after transplant. Diversity of TCRbeta at day 60 was high in some patients, arising from surviving recipient T cells and thymic progenitors.

This clonotype was sampled from a girl aged 2-10 years with Fanconi anemia, due to receive a stem cell transplant. The rearrangement uses TRBV7-9 and TRBJ2-4; TRBD1 is taken as the D call from the table, unchecked against the DNA. The starting material was PBMCs, obtained before TCRalphabeta/CD19-depleted stem cell transplant. CDR3 sequence reads: CASSTNRDRGR.